What follows are 8 T cell receptor beta chains derived from one specimen sequenced in a study of circulating and synovial CD4+ cells in juvenile arthritis. The repertoire was sequenced with immunoSEQ multiplex PCR; TCRdb's copy has only in-frame clones and lacks some. The profile covers around 13,000 clones, with over 80% appearing a single time and around 3.4% taken by the ten largest. The sequenced material came from CD4+ T cells from synovial fluid. The receptors shown here come from a human patient with juvenile idiopathic arthritis. Some clones in this sample may be carry-over from other donors' samples.

V usage is TRBV29-1 and J usage is TRBJ2-7, with a weak D call TRBD2 (6 bases). CDR3 length equals 12 residues. In germline, CDR1 is SQVTM, CDR2 ANQGSEA. With 3 bases removed from V and 4 bases from J, the gap between germline ends came to 10 bases. The chain's CDR3 is CSVETSFYEQYF. CDR3 bases: TGCAGCGTTGAGACTAGTTTTTACGAGCAGTACTTC.

This clone was picked up one time. The V and J genes are TRBV14 and TRBJ2-3, with unresolved D. V lost 3 bases, J lost 4 bases, and 11 bases lay in between. Germline-derived CDR1 and CDR2 are SGHDN and FVKESK. The CDR3 length is 14 residues. Written as DNA, the CDR3 is TGTGCCAGCAGCCATTTCAGGTTTTCAGATACGCAGTATTTT. It yields the protein CASSHFRFSDTQYF.

The chain couples TRBV2 to TRBJ2-4; 13 bases fit TRBD2. This CDR3 contains 18 residues. Trimming at V came to 5 bases and at J to 2 bases, leaving 9 bases not matched to a gene. The germline CDR1 and CDR2 sequences are SNHLY and FYNNEI. CDR3 in DNA: TGTGCCAGCAGTCACAAACTAGCGGGGGGGCCGACCAAAAACATTCAGTACTTC. Protein product: CASSHKLAGGPTKNIQYF.

This sequence joins TRBV4-1 and TRBJ2-2, with 15 nucleotides matching TRBD2. This CDR3 spans 17 amino acids. V was pared by 3 bases and J by 6 bases, with 5 bases of the junction left unmatched. Germline lookup yields CDR1 MGHRA and CDR2 YSYEKL. CDR3: CASSQPWTSGGAGELFF. The CDR3 DNA reads TGCGCCAGCAGCCAGCCCTGGACTAGCGGGGGGGCCGGGGAGCTGTTTTTT.

The gene calls are TRBV27 and TRBJ1-2; D gene unclear. Trimming stripped 0 bases from V and 2 bases from J, with 10 bases between. Germline lookup yields CDR1 MNHEY and CDR2 SMNVEV (reference sequence). The CDR3 is 15 residues long. Here the CDR3 DNA reads TGTGCCAGCAGTTTATCGTCCGCACTAAACTATGGCTACACCTTC. Amino acids: CASSLSSALNYGYTF.

The genes are TRBV29-1 and TRBJ1-1, with D maybe TRBD1 (6 bases). V was trimmed by 6 bases and J by 4 bases, leaving 12 bases between them. CDR1 is SQVTM and CDR2 is ANQGSEA in the germline V gene. The CDR3 is 12 amino acids. CDR3 bases: TGCAGCGTGAACCGACAGGCCACTGAAGCTTTCTTT. Translation: CSVNRQATEAFF.

The sample holds one count of this clone. The V call is TRBV6-5, the J call TRBJ1-4; D is unresolved. V lost 7 bases, J lost 2 bases, and 11 bases lay in between. The CDR3 is 14 amino acids. Looked up from germline, CDR1 is MNHEY and CDR2 is SVGAGI. CDR3 amino acids: CASINRDTNEKLFF. The CDR3, as DNA: TGTGCCAGCATCAACAGAGACACTAATGAAAAACTGTTTTTT.

This chain connects TRBV6-1 to TRBJ2-4; no clear D gene. The germline V gene encodes CDR1 MNHNS and CDR2 SASEGT. The CDR3 covers 15 residues. V was trimmed by 7 bases and J by 5 bases, leaving 18 bases between them. The CDR3 is CASTPRPSRENIQYF. CDR3 nucleotide sequence: TGTGCCAGCACTCCGAGACCCAGCCGGGAAAACATTCAGTACTTC.